A single sample gave rise to the 24 T cell receptor beta chains below, sequenced in a study of OX40 agonist ivuxolimab in advanced cancers. Sequenced by immunoSEQ multiplex PCR; TCRdb stores in-frame clones only, minus some. The table lists approximately 70,000 clones, approximately 80% of them singletons, with 1.4% in the top ten. The sample consisted of CD4+ or CD8+ T cells sorted from blood, taken in a trial of the OX40 agonist ivuxolimab. These receptors all come from an adult with an advanced solid tumor such as melanoma, head and neck, liver or kidney cancer.

The sample holds a few counts of this clone. The V and J genes are TRBV5-4 and TRBJ2-1; 12 bases map to TRBD2. Germline CDR1 reads SGHNT; CDR2 reads YYREEE (reference sequence). This CDR3 contains 16 residues. V dropped 7 bases and J dropped 5; count of bases not matched to a gene: 10. In DNA, the CDR3 is TGTGCCAGCGGACCCCTAGCGGGGGGGCCGGACAATGAGCAGTTCTTC. This encodes CASGPLAGGPDNEQFF.

The chain is built from TRBV6-1 and TRBJ1-1; tentatively, D is TRBD1 (6 bases). The CDR3 loop spans 13 amino acids. CDR1 is MNHNS, CDR2 SASEGT, per germline. V lost 3 bases to trimming and J lost 5 bases, with 10 bases between them. The CDR3 sequence is CASSEAQGTEAFF. The DNA of the CDR3 is TGTGCCAGCAGTGAGGCGCAGGGGACTGAAGCTTTCTTT.

V usage is TRBV29-1 and J usage is TRBJ2-5; 7 bases are a match to TRBD2. The CDR3 runs to 16 residues. Germline CDR1 is SQVTM and CDR2 is ANQGSEA. V gave up 2 bases and J gave up 1 base; unmatched junction bases: 10. CDR3 coding DNA: TGCAGCGTTGAAAGACCGGAGCGGGGACTCCAAGAGACCCAGTACTTC. Its protein product is CSVERPERGLQETQYF.

The J gene is TRBJ1-4, the V gene TRBV5-6; D unresolved. The CDR3 extends over 15 amino acids. Trimming removed 4 bases from V and 0 bases from J, with 10 bases in between. Germline V gives CDR1 SGHDT, CDR2 YYEEEE. The CDR3 protein is CASSLRRTTNEKLFF. The CDR3 coding sequence is TGTGCCAGCAGCCTCCGACGGACAACTAATGAAAAACTGTTTTTT.

The chain links TRBV19 to TRBJ2-7; D remains unclear. The CDR3 consists of 11 residues. Deletions cut 8 bases from V and 1 base from J, with 6 bases between. Germline V gives CDR1 LNHDA, CDR2 SQIVND (reference sequence). CDR3 in amino acids: CASLGSYEQYF. The CDR3 nucleotides read TGTGCCAGTTTGGGTTCCTACGAGCAGTACTTC.

The CDR3 bases are TGCGCCAGCAGCCAGTTGACAGGGGGGAGCACAGATACGCAGTATTTT. Protein sequence: CASSQLTGGSTDTQYF. The chain combines TRBV4-1 with TRBJ2-3; 9 positions match TRBD1. In germline, CDR1 is MGHRA, CDR2 YSYEKL. V shed 3 bases and J 0 bases; nucleotides not matched to a gene: 4. The CDR3 runs to 16 residues.

This chain joins TRBV7-9 and TRBJ1-1; D might be TRBD1 (6 bases). Germline assignment: CDR1 SEHNR and CDR2 FQNEAQ (reference sequence). Trimming took off 0 bases at V and 5 bases at J, with 7 bases between the two ends. The CDR3 spans 13 residues. CDR3 region: CASSLAQGTEAFF. The CDR3 coding sequence is TGTGCCAGCAGCTTAGCCCAGGGGACTGAAGCTTTCTTT.

The chain joins TRBV19 to TRBJ1-1; no clear D gene. There are 14 residues in the CDR3. V shed 2 bases and J shed 1 base, with 8 bases lying between them. The germline CDR1 and CDR2 sequences are LNHDA and SQIVND (reference sequence). The CDR3, as DNA: TGTGCCAGTAGTATAATTTCGCGGAACACTGAAGCTTTCTTT. The encoded protein is CASSIISRNTEAFF.

This clone has just a few counts. The chain combines TRBV5-5 with TRBJ2-5; 9 bases line up with TRBD1. The CDR3 runs 15 residues. Germline-derived CDR1 and CDR2 are SGHKS and YYEKEE (reference sequence). The trim removed 4 bases at V and 5 bases at J, leaving 9 bases unmatched. The CDR3 DNA is TGTGCCAGCAGCGAAACAGGGGGCTCTTGGGAGACCCAGTACTTC. Translating gives CASSETGGSWETQYF.

V and J are TRBV2 and TRBJ1-2; TRBD1 agrees at 12 bases. Germline CDR1 SNHLY, CDR2 FYNNEI. Losses at the gene ends were 2 bases for V and 6 bases for J; bases not matched to a gene: 4. The CDR3 sequence is 15 residues long. The CDR3 here is CASSEQRDRGHGYTF. The CDR3 DNA is TGTGCCAGCAGTGAACAGCGGGACAGGGGGCATGGCTACACCTTC. The variable domain in full, completed from reference TRBV2 and TRBJ1-2, reads EPEVTQTPSHQVTQMGQEVILRCVPISNHLYFYWYRQILGQKVEFLVSFYNNEISEKSEIFDDQFSVERPDGSNFTLKIRSTKLEDSAMYFCASSEQRDRGHGYTFGSGTRLTVV.

The chain is built from TRBV12-5 and TRBJ2-1; D perhaps matches TRBD1 (6 bases). The germline gives CDR1 LGHNT, CDR2 FRNRAP. The ends were cut back, 2 bases at V and 10 bases at J, with 15 bases in the middle. The CDR3 has 14 amino acids. Here the CDR3 reads CASGLMGTTGEQFF. As DNA, the CDR3 is TGTGCTAGTGGTTTGATGGGGACCACAGGGGAGCAGTTCTTC.

The chain uses TRBV6-1 and TRBJ1-5; possibly TRBD1 for D (5 bases). V lost 6 bases, J lost 4 bases, and 16 bases lay in between. CDR3 length: 15 amino acids. The germline V gene encodes CDR1 MNHNS and CDR2 SASEGT. In DNA, the CDR3 is TGTGCCAGCAGACCAGAGGCAGGGAAAAATCAGCCCCAGCATTTT. This translates into CASRPEAGKNQPQHF.

The chain couples TRBV7-2 to TRBJ1-2, with TRBD1 identical over 7 bases. Trimming took 5 bases from V and 8 from J; bases not matched to a gene: 8. CDR1 is SGHTA and CDR2 is FQGNSA in the germline V gene. The CDR3 is 13 residues long. CDR3 DNA sequence: TGTGCCAGCAGCCTTACAGGGGTTCAGGGCTACACCTTC. Residues: CASSLTGVQGYTF.

The chain carries TRBV5-4 and TRBJ2-7; 8 bases line up with TRBD1. Trimming took 3 bases from V and 7 from J; bases not matched to a gene: 9. CDR3 length: 14 residues. Germline loops: CDR1 SGHNT, CDR2 YYREEE (reference sequence). CDR3 in DNA: TGTGCCAGCAGCTCCGGACAGGGACGGGGGGAGCAGTACTTC. Translation gives CASSSGQGRGEQYF.

In its sample, this clone was seen once. This chain links TRBV11-2 with TRBJ1-4; D possibly corresponds to TRBD1 (6 bases). CDR1 is SGHAT, CDR2 FQNNGV, per germline. The CDR3 is made up of 16 amino acids. Trimming took off 5 bases at V and 6 bases at J, with 19 bases between the two ends. DNA for the CDR3: TGTGCCAGCAGCCCTCGAGTGACGGGGGGCGATGAAAAACTGTTTTTT. Encoded protein: CASSPRVTGGDEKLFF.

This clone was detected a few times. CDR3 sequence reads: CASSLLTGEGEQYF. The CDR3 DNA reads as TGTGCCAGCAGCTTATTGACAGGGGAAGGTGAGCAGTACTTC. The rearrangement links TRBV11-2 to TRBJ2-7, with 8 positions matching TRBD1. The germline gives CDR1 SGHAT, CDR2 FQNNGV. The CDR3 has 14 residues. The V gene end was trimmed by 2 bases and the J gene end by 7 bases; junction bases not matched to a gene: 7.

V and J are TRBV5-1 and TRBJ2-6; D call uncertain. CDR3 length equals 18 residues. V was cut by 3 bases and J by 0 bases, with 16 bases left in between. CDR1 SGHRS and CDR2 YFSETQ come from the germline V gene. The CDR3: CASSSAMITHSGANVLTF. CDR3 bases: TGCGCCAGCAGCTCAGCAATGATAACGCACTCTGGGGCCAACGTCCTGACTTTC.

The chain links TRBV19 to TRBJ2-2; D is perhaps TRBD2 (5 bases). Trimming stripped 10 bases from V and 6 bases from J, with 18 bases between. Germline V gene lookup returns CDR1 LNHDA and CDR2 SQIVND (reference sequence). This CDR3 region has 14 residues. The CDR3 nucleotides are TGTGCCATTCAGACCGACCGGGGTGCCGGGGAGCTGTTTTTT. It yields the protein CAIQTDRGAGELFF.

This clone occurred once. V gene TRBV18 combines with J gene TRBJ2-7, with D tentatively TRBD1 or TRBD2 (5 bases each). The length of the CDR3 is 14 residues. Trimming pared 2 bases from V and 1 base from J, leaving 9 bases between. The germline V gene encodes CDR1 KGHSH and CDR2 LQKENI. CDR3 DNA: TGTGCCAGCTCACCAAGGGACGTATCCTACGAGCAGTACTTC. It translates to CASSPRDVSYEQYF.

This sequence joins TRBV5-1 and TRBJ2-3; 9 nucleotides agree with TRBD1. Germline assignment: CDR1 SGHRS and CDR2 YFSETQ. The CDR3 length is 16 residues. V trimming: 4 bases; J trimming: 0 bases; junction bases outside the gene matches: 6. The CDR3 coding sequence is TGCGCCAGCAGCCCCTCGGGACAGGGTAGCACAGATACGCAGTATTTT. This encodes CASSPSGQGSTDTQYF.

The J gene is TRBJ1-6, the V gene TRBV27; possible D gene TRBD1, 5 bases. CDR3 length: 14 residues. V gave up 5 bases and J gave up 5 bases, with 10 bases separating them. From germline, CDR1 is MNHEY and CDR2 SMNVEV (reference sequence). CDR3 sequence (DNA): TGTGCCAGCAGTAACTGGGGGAATAATTCACCCCTCCACTTT. Its protein is CASSNWGNNSPLHF.

This clone was observed a few times. The sample has other DNA sequences that encode this CDR3 too. The CDR3 reads CAWSRDSGSGNTIYF. The DNA for the CDR3 is TGTGCCTGGAGTAGGGACAGCGGCTCTGGAAACACCATATATTTT. The chain uses TRBV30 and TRBJ1-3; the match to TRBD1 covers 7 bases. CDR1 and CDR2 (germline): GTSNPN, SVGIG (reference sequence). V shed 2 bases, J shed 0 bases, and the junction held 4 bases outside the gene matches. This CDR3 contains 15 residues.

This clone showed up just a few times. The chain is built from TRBV30 and TRBJ2-7, with D possibly TRBD2 on 6 matching bases. V was trimmed by 3 bases and J by 3 bases, leaving 12 bases between them. This CDR3 region has 13 residues. The germline V gene has CDR1 GTSNPN and CDR2 SVGIG (reference sequence). CDR3 nucleotides: TGTGCCTGGAGCCCGGGACTGAACTACGAGCAGTACTTC. It specifies CAWSPGLNYEQYF.

This CDR3 is CASSGQRVDGYTF. The CDR3 DNA reads as TGTGCCAGCAGCGGACAGCGGGTGGATGGCTACACCTTC. The rearrangement uses TRBV6-1 and TRBJ1-2, with D possibly matching TRBD1 (6 bases). The germline gives CDR1 MNHNS, CDR2 SASEGT. Trimming left V 6 bases short and J 6 bases short, with 14 bases between. The CDR3 loop spans 13 amino acids.